This TCR beta chain was sequenced in a study of blood T cell repertoires in COVID-19. The authors' processing: Amplification from reference gene primers served as the basis for estimated nucleated cell counts. The method was immunoSEQ multiplex PCR; TCRdb's version includes in-frame clones alone and lacks a portion of them. The V and J calls and clone size are taken from that table; D and trimming were inferred from the DNA. The table includes some 200,000 clones, roughly nine tenths detected once. Germline V lookup: CDR1 KGHSY, CDR2 FQNENV. V lost 4 bases to trimming and J lost 6 bases; unmatched junction nucleotides: 8. The CDR3 is 17 amino acids.

This chain links TRBV16 with TRBJ1-6; 11 bases align to TRBD1. The sample consisted of PBMCs or T cells enriched from blood (not recorded which). The receptor was derived from a woman aged 25-40 years who had recovered from COVID-19. The CDR3 DNA follows: TGTGCCAGCAGCCCATACCCGGGACAGGGGGTTAATTCACCCCTCCACTTT. It codes for CASSPYPGQGVNSPLHF.